These T cell receptor beta chains were read from a single sample in a study of T-cell reconstitution after alpha-beta-depleted transplantation in children. TCRdb re-called the PCR reads with MiXCR, one entry per CDR3 protein. The table includes hundreds of thousands of distinct CDR3 sequences, 11% detected once. Source: PBMCs, taken before TCRalphabeta/CD19-depleted stem cell transplant. The receptors derive from a child in the first two years of life with acute myeloid leukemia, due to receive a stem cell transplant. Both conserved end residues are trimmed from each CDR3. The order of the fields is J gene, V gene, CDR3 protein.

>TRBJ2-1|TRBV5-1
ASSPGQGRYNEQF
>TRBJ2-2|TRBV27
ASSDKRQLAGELF
>TRBJ2-1|TRBV7-9
ASSSTSGGDNEQF
>TRBJ2-6|TRBV12-3/TRBV12-4
ASRRLTGTSGMGGANVLT
>TRBJ1-5|TRBV4-2
ASSQDWGQGRPQH
>TRBJ1-6|TRBV28
ASSAYPGQGLGSPLH
>TRBJ2-1|TRBV10-3
AISQLAGGENEQF
>TRBJ2-3|TRBV7-8
ASSFRAGGEVFTDTQY
>TRBJ1-5|TRBV7-2
ASSFNSPHQPQH
>TRBJ2-7|TRBV7-2
ASSLGQGLYEQY
>TRBJ2-1|TRBV6-5
ASRQLAGGPSKTKKQF
>TRBJ2-1|TRBV28
ASSFPDGVRGVNEQF
>TRBJ2-1|TRBV5-1
ASSLAGGRAFWDEQF
>TRBJ2-7|TRBV15
ATSRDTSYEQY
>TRBJ2-1|TRBV29-1
SVYQGSGNEQF
>TRBJ2-5|TRBV9
ASSVGWHQETQY
>TRBJ1-1|TRBV5-1
ASSYGLSNTEAF
>TRBJ1-5|TRBV28
ASSSQGKPQH
>TRBJ1-2|TRBV7-2
ASSLDGNYGYT
>TRBJ2-1|TRBV10-3
AISASSGTGPYNEQF
>TRBJ2-7|TRBV7-9
ASSLGHDEQY
>TRBJ1-1|TRBV2
ASRRQGGTEAF
>TRBJ2-5|TRBV5-1
ASSQWSSGKNQETQY
>TRBJ1-6|TRBV4-2
ASSQGQGDNSPLH
>TRBJ2-2|TRBV14
ASSRGTADTGELF
>TRBJ2-4|TRBV5-4
ASSYNGILAKNIQY
>TRBJ1-2|TRBV29-1
SVDPRLYGYT
>TRBJ2-3|TRBV5-1
ASSFEPLTDTQY
>TRBJ1-4|TRBV6-5
ASSYSIADHSEEKLF
>TRBJ2-5|TRBV5-1
ASSLELETQY
>TRBJ2-3|TRBV18
ATSELAGADTQY
>TRBJ2-7|TRBV20-1
SAREWGVGWYEQY
>TRBJ2-7|TRBV3-1
ASSLLPGGEIYEQY
>TRBJ1-5|TRBV11-1
ASSRGGSPYSNQPQH